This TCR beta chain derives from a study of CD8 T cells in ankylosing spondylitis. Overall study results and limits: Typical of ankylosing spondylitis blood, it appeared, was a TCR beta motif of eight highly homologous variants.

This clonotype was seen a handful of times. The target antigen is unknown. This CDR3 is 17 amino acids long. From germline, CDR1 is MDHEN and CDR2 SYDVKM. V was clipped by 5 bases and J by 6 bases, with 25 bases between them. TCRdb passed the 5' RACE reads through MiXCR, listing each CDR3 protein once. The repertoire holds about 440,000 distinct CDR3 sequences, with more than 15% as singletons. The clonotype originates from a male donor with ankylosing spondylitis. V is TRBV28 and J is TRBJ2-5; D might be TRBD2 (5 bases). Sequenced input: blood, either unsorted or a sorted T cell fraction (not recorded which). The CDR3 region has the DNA TGTGCCAGCAGTAGCTCCCGTAAGCGGCCCACGCGAAAGACCCAGTACTTC. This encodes CASSSSRKRPTRKTQYF.